The rows below give T cell receptor beta chains drawn from one sample of a study of blood T cells in healthy people across ages. TCRdb reanalysed the 5' RACE reads using MiXCR and keeps one entry per CDR3 protein. The sample has about 1.8 million distinct CDR3 sequences; less than 50% are singletons. The sequenced sample was blood. The receptors derive from a woman aged 40-49 years in good health. Both conserved end residues are part of each CDR3. A D gene is named only where the DNA matches it firmly. The listing skips clone size in some rows; elsewhere it reads once, few, many or a size class.

CDR3 length	V gene	clone size	J gene	D gene	CDR3 protein	CDR3 DNA
13	TRBV7-8	NA	TRBJ1-1	NA	CASSLILVTEAFF	TGTGCCAGCAGCTTAATTCTAGTCACTGAAGCTTTCTTT
14	TRBV20-1	NA	TRBJ1-1	NA	CSARAPPGTTEAFF	TGCAGTGCTAGAGCCCCACCCGGGACCACTGAAGCTTTCTTT
13	TRBV6-5	NA	TRBJ1-2	NA	CASSLGTHYGYTF	TGTGCCAGCAGTTTAGGGACGCACTATGGCTACACCTTC
15	TRBV10-3	NA	TRBJ2-1	TRBD2	CAISPTSGGYNEQFF	TGTGCCATCAGCCCGACTAGCGGGGGATACAATGAGCAGTTCTTC
17	TRBV24-1	NA	TRBJ2-3	TRBD1	CATSDFAGQGTTDTQYF	TGTGCCACCAGTGATTTCGCGGGACAGGGGACCACAGATACGCAGTATTTT
15	TRBV7-9	NA	TRBJ1-4	NA	CASSPGRGSNEKLFF	TGTGCCAGCAGCCCTGGCCGGGGTTCCAATGAAAAACTGTTTTTT
16	TRBV3-1	NA	TRBJ2-1	TRBD1	CAGSRYRGTSGNEQFF	TGTGCCGGCAGCCGCTACAGGGGGACCTCGGGCAATGAGCAGTTCTTC
13	TRBV19	NA	TRBJ2-5	TRBD1	CASNRGRGETQYF	TGTGCCAGTAACAGGGGTCGAGGAGAGACCCAGTACTTC
15	TRBV7-6	few	TRBJ2-7	NA	CASSLSQGGTYEQYF	TGTGCCAGCAGCTTATCACAGGGCGGCACGTACGAGCAGTACTTC
15	TRBV12-3/TRBV12-4	NA	TRBJ2-7	NA	CASSLREGAPYEQYF	TGTGCCAGCAGTCTCAGGGAAGGGGCCCCCTACGAGCAGTACTTC
14	TRBV6-2/TRBV6-3	NA	TRBJ1-5	TRBD1	CASTSAGGRQPQHF	TGTGCCAGCACTTCGGCAGGGGGTCGTCAGCCCCAGCATTTT
11	TRBV20-1	many	TRBJ2-1	NA	CSAIGAGEQFF	TGCAGTGCCATCGGCGCCGGTGAGCAGTTCTTC
14	TRBV5-1	NA	TRBJ2-5	NA	CASSLGQSSYERYF	TGCGCCAGCAGCTTGGGACAGTCCTCCTACGAGCGGTACTTC
16	TRBV5-1	few	TRBJ2-1	TRBD2	CASSFASGGFYNEQFF	TGCGCCAGCAGCTTCGCTAGCGGGGGGTTCTACAATGAGCAGTTCTTC
15	TRBV28	few	TRBJ2-4	TRBD1	CASSPSGTGKNIQYF	TGTGCCAGCAGTCCCTCCGGGACAGGGAAAAACATTCAGTACTTC
17	TRBV4-1	few	TRBJ1-2	TRBD1	CASSQTGGQGLNYGYTF	TGCGCCAGCAGCCAAACTGGCGGACAGGGACTAAACTATGGCTACACCTTC
14	TRBV7-2	few	TRBJ2-7	NA	CASSHGGLTYEQYF	TGTGCCAGCAGCCACGGAGGGCTCACCTACGAGCAGTACTTC
11	TRBV6-2/TRBV6-3	few	TRBJ2-7	NA	CASIAGVEQYF	TGTGCCAGCATCGCTGGGGTCGAGCAGTACTTC
15	TRBV20-1	NA	TRBJ1-4	NA	CSARDTGRFARGLFF	TGCAGTGCTAGAGACACTGGACGGTTCGCCAGAGGACTGTTTTTT
15	TRBV12-3/TRBV12-4	NA	TRBJ2-7	TRBD2	CASSFGPGGSYEQYF	TGTGCCAGCAGTTTTGGGCCGGGGGGCTCCTACGAGCAGTACTTC
14	TRBV28	NA	TRBJ1-5	NA	CASTPGGLYQPQHF	TGTGCCAGCACCCCGGGGGGGTTGTATCAGCCCCAGCATTTT
10	TRBV6-6	NA	TRBJ1-2	NA	CASSYGGYTF	TGTGCCAGCAGTTACGGTGGCTACACCTTC
17	TRBV7-9	NA	TRBJ2-3	NA	CASSHRGSGLREDTQYF	TGTGCCAGCAGCCATCGGGGGAGCGGGTTACGCGAGGATACGCAGTATTTT
14	TRBV4-3	many	TRBJ2-7	NA	CASSTNRDSYEQYF	TGCGCCAGCAGCACGAACAGGGACTCCTACGAGCAGTACTTC
15	TRBV6-5	few	TRBJ2-1	TRBD2	CASSYLLAGDNEQFF	TGTGCCAGCAGTTACCTCCTAGCGGGAGACAATGAGCAGTTCTTC
15	TRBV28	once	TRBJ2-5	NA	CASSLSGGGRNEQYF	TGTGCCAGCAGTTTAAGTGGCGGGGGCCGCAATGAGCAGTACTTC
14	TRBV5-1	NA	TRBJ1-2	TRBD1	CASSWGQVDYGYTF	TGCGCCAGCAGCTGGGGACAGGTGGACTATGGCTACACCTTC
17	TRBV7-2	once	TRBJ1-5	NA	CASSPQVGRGLGQPQHF	TGTGCCAGCAGCCCTCAAGTGGGAAGGGGGTTGGGTCAGCCCCAGCATTTT
14	TRBV20-1	few	TRBJ2-1	NA	CSARDQAGGNEQFF	TGCAGTGCTAGAGATCAGGCAGGGGGGAATGAGCAGTTCTTC
15	TRBV20-1	NA	TRBJ2-5	NA	CSARDQGGQVETQYF	TGCAGTGCTAGAGATCAGGGCGGGCAGGTAGAGACCCAGTACTTC